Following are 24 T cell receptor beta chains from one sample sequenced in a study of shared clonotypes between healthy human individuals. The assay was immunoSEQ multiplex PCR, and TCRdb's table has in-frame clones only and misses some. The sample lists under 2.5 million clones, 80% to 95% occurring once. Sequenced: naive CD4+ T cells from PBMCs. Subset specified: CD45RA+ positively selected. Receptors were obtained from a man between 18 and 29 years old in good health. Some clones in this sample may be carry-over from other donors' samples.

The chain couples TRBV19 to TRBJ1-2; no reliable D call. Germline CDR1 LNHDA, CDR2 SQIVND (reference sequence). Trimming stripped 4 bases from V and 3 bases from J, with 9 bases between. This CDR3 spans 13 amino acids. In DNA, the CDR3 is TGTGCCAGTAGTACAGAGGGAGACTATGGCTACACCTTC. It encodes CASSTEGDYGYTF.

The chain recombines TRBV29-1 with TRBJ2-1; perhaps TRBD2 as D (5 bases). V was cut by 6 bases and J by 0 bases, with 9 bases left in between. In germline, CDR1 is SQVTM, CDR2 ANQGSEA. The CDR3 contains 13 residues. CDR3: CSVNGGSYNEQFF. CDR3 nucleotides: TGCAGCGTCAACGGAGGCTCCTACAATGAGCAGTTCTTC.

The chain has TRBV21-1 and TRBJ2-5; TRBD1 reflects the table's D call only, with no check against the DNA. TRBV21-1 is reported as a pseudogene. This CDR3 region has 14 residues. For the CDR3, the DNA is TGTGCCAGCAGCATCCAGGGTAACCCAGAGACCCAGTACTTC. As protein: CASSIQGNPETQYF.

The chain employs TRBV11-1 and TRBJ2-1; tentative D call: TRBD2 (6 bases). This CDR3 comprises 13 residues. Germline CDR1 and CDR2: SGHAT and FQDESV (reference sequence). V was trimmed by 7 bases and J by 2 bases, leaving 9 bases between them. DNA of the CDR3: TGTGCCAGCATGCGGGACGCCTACAATGAGCAGTTCTTC. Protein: CASMRDAYNEQFF.

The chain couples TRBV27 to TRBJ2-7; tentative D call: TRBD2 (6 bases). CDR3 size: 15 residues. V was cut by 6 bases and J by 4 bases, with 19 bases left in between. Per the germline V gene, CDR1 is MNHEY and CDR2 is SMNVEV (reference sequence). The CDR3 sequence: CASRGVGLGGYEQYF. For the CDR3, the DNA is TGTGCCAGCAGAGGTGTCGGGCTAGGAGGGTACGAGCAGTACTTC.

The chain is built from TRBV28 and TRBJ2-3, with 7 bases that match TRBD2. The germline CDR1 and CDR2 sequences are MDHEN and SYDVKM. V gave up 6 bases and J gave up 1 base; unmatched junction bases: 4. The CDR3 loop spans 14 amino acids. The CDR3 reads CASRAGVRTDTQYF. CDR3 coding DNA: TGTGCCAGCAGGGCGGGAGTGCGCACAGATACGCAGTATTTT.

CDR3 in DNA: TGTGCCACTCAATCAGGGGGCGCCGGACAGCCCCAGCATTTT. The encoded protein is CATQSGGAGQPQHF. The chain couples TRBV19 to TRBJ1-5; TRBD1 matches 8 bases. The germline CDR1 and CDR2 sequences are LNHDA and SQIVND (reference sequence). The CDR3 covers 14 residues. V was pared by 10 bases and J by 7 bases, with 12 bases of the junction left unmatched.

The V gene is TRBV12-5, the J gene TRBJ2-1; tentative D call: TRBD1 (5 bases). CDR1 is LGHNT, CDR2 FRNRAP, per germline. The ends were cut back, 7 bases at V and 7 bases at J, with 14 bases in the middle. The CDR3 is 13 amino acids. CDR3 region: CASVPENRNEQFF. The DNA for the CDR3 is TGTGCTAGTGTGCCCGAAAACAGGAATGAGCAGTTCTTC.

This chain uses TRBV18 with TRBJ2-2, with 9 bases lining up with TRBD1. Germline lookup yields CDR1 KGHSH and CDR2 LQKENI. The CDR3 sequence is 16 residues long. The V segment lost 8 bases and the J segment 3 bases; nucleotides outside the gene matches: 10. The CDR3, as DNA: TGTGCCAGCCGTAAACCGGGACAGGGCTACACCGGGGAGCTGTTTTTT. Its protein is CASRKPGQGYTGELFF.

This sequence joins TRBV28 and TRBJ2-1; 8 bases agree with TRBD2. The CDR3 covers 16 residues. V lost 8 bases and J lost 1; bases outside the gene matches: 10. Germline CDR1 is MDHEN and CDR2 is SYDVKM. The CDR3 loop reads CASATGGGWSYNEQFF. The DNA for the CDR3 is TGTGCCAGCGCGACGGGCGGGGGGTGGTCCTACAATGAGCAGTTCTTC.

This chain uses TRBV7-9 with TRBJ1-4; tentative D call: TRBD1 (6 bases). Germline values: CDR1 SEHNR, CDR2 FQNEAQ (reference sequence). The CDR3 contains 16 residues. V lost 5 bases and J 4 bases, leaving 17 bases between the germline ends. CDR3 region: CASSRQRTDNNEKLFF. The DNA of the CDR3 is TGTGCCAGCAGCCGGCAAAGGACAGACAATAATGAAAAACTGTTTTTT.

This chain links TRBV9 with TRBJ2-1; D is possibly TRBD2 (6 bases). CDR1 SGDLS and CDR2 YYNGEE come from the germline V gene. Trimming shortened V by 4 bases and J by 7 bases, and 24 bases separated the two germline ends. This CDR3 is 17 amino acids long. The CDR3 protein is CASSRSDSFKSGNEQFF. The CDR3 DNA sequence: TGTGCCAGCAGCCGCAGTGACTCTTTTAAGAGCGGGAATGAGCAGTTCTTC.

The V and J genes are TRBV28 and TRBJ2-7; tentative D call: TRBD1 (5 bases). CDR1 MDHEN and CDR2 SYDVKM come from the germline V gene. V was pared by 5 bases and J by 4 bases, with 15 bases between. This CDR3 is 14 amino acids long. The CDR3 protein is CASSLGMGPYEQYF. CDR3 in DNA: TGTGCCAGCAGTCTGGGGATGGGGCCTTACGAGCAGTACTTC. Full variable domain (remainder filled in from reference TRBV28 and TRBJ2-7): DVKVTQSSRYLVKRTGEKVFLECVQDMDHENMFWYRQDPGLGLRLIYFSYDVKMKEKGDIPEGYSVSREKKERFSLILESASTNQTSMYLCASSLGMGPYEQYFGPGTRLTVT.

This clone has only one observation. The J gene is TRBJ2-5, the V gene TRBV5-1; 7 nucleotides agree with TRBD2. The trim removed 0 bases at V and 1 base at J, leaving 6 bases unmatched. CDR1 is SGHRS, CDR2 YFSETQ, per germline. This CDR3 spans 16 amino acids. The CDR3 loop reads CASSLGPSGTQETQYF. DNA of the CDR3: TGCGCCAGCAGCTTGGGTCCTAGCGGTACCCAAGAGACCCAGTACTTC.

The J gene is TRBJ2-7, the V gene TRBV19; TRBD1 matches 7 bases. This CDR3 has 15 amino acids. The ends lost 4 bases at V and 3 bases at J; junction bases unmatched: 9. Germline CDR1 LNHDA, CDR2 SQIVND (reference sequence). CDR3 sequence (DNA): TGTGCCAGTAGTAAGTTGGGACAGCTATTCTACGAGCAGTACTTC. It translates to CASSKLGQLFYEQYF.

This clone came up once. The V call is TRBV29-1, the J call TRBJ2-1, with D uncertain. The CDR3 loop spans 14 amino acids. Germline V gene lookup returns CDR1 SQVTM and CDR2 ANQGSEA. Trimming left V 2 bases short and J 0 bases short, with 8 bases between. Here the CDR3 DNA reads TGCAGCGTTGAATGGGCCAGCTCCTACAATGAGCAGTTCTTC. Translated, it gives CSVEWASSYNEQFF.

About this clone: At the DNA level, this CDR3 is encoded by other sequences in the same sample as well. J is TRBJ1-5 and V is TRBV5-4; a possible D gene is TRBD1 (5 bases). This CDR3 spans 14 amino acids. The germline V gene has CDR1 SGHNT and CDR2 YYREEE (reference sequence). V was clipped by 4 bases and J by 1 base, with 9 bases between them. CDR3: CASSSDRSNQPQHF. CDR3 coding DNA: TGTGCCAGCAGCAGTGACAGAAGCAATCAGCCCCAGCATTTT.

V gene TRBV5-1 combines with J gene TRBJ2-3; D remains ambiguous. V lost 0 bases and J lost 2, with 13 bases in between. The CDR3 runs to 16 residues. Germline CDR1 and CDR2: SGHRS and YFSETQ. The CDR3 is CASSLVAVRFTDTQYF. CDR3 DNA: TGCGCCAGCAGCTTGGTGGCGGTTAGGTTCACAGATACGCAGTATTTT.

The DNA of the CDR3 is TGTGCCAGCAGCTGGAGCGTTACGACAGGGGGGACTGAAGCTTTCTTT. Translation gives CASSWSVTTGGTEAFF. The chain joins TRBV5-4 to TRBJ1-1, with 9 nucleotides matching TRBD1. The V gene end was trimmed by 3 bases and the J gene end by 5 bases; junction bases not matched to a gene: 11. The CDR3 runs to 16 residues. CDR1 is SGHNT and CDR2 is YYREEE in the germline V gene (reference sequence). The entire variable domain, with the rest obtained from reference TRBV5-4 and TRBJ1-1, is as follows: ETGVTQSPTHLIKTRGQQVTLRCSSQSGHNTVSWYQQALGQGPQFIFQYYREEENGRGNFPPRFSGLQFPNYSSELNVNALELDDSALYLCASSWSVTTGGTEAFFGQGTRLTVV.

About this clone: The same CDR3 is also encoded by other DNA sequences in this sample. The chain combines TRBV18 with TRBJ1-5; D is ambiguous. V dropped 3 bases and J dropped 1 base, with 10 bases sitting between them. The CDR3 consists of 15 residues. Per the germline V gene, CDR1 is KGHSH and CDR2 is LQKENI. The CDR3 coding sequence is TGTGCCAGCTCACCTGGGCAGACGAGCAATCAGCCCCAGCATTTT. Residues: CASSPGQTSNQPQHF.

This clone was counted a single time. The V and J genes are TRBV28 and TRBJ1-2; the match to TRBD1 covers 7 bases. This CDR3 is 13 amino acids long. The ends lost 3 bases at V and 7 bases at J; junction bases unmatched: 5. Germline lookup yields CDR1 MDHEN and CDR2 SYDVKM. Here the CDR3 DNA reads TGTGCCAGCAGTTTTTGGGCAGGGGGTGGCTACACCTTC. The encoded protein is CASSFWAGGGYTF.

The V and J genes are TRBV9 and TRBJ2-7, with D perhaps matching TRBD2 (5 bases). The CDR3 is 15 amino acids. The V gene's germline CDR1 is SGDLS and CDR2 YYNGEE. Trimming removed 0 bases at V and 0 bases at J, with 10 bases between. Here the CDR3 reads CASSVGSVGSYEQYF. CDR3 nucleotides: TGTGCCAGCAGCGTAGGTAGCGTTGGCTCCTACGAGCAGTACTTC.

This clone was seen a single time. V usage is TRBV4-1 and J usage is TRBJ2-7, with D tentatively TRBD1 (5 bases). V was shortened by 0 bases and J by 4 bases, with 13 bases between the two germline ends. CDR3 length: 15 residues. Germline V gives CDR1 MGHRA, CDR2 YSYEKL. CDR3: CASSQDEGVEYEQYF. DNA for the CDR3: TGCGCCAGCAGCCAAGATGAAGGGGTAGAGTACGAGCAGTACTTC.

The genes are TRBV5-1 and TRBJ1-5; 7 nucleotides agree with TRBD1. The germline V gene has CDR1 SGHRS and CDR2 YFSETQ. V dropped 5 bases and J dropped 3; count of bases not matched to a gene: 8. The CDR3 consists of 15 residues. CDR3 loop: CASRPTGKDNQPQHF. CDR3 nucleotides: TGCGCCAGCAGACCGACAGGGAAGGACAATCAGCCCCAGCATTTT. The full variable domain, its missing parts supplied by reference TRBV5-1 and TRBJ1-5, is KAGVTQTPRYLIKTRGQQVTLSCSPISGHRSVSWYQQTPGQGLQFLFEYFSETQRNKGNFPGRFSGRQFSNSRSEMNVSTLELGDSALYLCASRPTGKDNQPQHFGDGTRLSIL.